The 23 T cell receptor beta chains reported below all come from one sample, sequenced in a study of blood T cell repertoires in COVID-19. Clones were read by immunoSEQ multiplex PCR, and TCRdb kept only the in-frame ones, dropping some. The sample includes about 82,000 clones, roughly 80% seen only once; the top ten take 36%. Sequencing was done on a sample of peripheral blood. Receptors were obtained from a man aged 60 to 69 with COVID-19, enrolled during active disease.

The chain links TRBV7-2 to TRBJ2-1, with TRBD2 matching over 8 bases. CDR1 is SGHTA and CDR2 is FQGNSA in the germline V gene. There are 14 residues in the CDR3. The V segment lost 3 bases and the J segment 6 bases; nucleotides outside the gene matches: 4. This CDR3 is CASSFTGTSNEQFF. As DNA, the CDR3 is TGTGCCAGCAGCTTTACCGGGACTAGCAATGAGCAGTTCTTC.

The V call is TRBV7-9, the J call TRBJ2-3; D may be TRBD1 (6 bases). Trimming removed 5 bases from V and 4 bases from J, with 16 bases in between. Germline loops: CDR1 SEHNR, CDR2 FQNEAQ (reference sequence). This CDR3 is built from 15 residues. Here the CDR3 reads CASSPRGTVPDTQYF. CDR3 bases: TGTGCCAGCAGCCCCAGGGGAACTGTGCCAGATACGCAGTATTTT.

The gene calls are TRBV6-5 and TRBJ1-4; D is possibly TRBD1 (5 bases). V was cut by 5 bases and J by 4 bases, with 14 bases left in between. The CDR3 runs 15 residues. Per the germline V gene, CDR1 is MNHEY and CDR2 is SVGAGI. Here the CDR3 reads CASSPGDLGNEKLFF. In DNA form, the CDR3 reads TGTGCCAGCAGTCCCGGGGACTTGGGTAATGAAAAACTGTTTTTT.

V and J are TRBV18 and TRBJ1-4; 9 bases map to TRBD1. CDR3 length: 15 residues. Trimming removed 3 bases from V and 8 bases from J; junction bases left unmatched: 7. The germline V gene encodes CDR1 KGHSH and CDR2 LQKENI. The CDR3 nucleotides are TGTGCCAGCTCACCTTCGGGACAGGGCTGGGAAAAACTGTTTTTT. This gives the protein CASSPSGQGWEKLFF.

The chain is built from TRBV6-2 or TRBV6-3 and TRBJ2-3, with D possibly being TRBD2 (5 bases). The CDR3 loop spans 16 amino acids. V lost 2 bases and J 1 base, leaving 13 bases between the germline ends. Germline V gives CDR1 MNHEY, CDR2 SVGEGT. The CDR3 region is CASSYEGAVGTDTQYF. The CDR3 DNA reads TGTGCCAGCAGTTACGAGGGAGCTGTAGGCACAGATACGCAGTATTTT.

V usage is TRBV30 and J usage is TRBJ2-2; D is unclear. The germline gives CDR1 GTSNPN, CDR2 SVGIG (reference sequence). V was cut by 5 bases and J by 6 bases, with 13 bases left in between. This CDR3 is 13 amino acids long. CDR3 amino acids: CAWAVILAGELFF. CDR3 nucleotide sequence: TGTGCCTGGGCGGTAATTTTAGCCGGGGAGCTGTTTTTT.

This chain links TRBV12-5 with TRBJ2-7; 8 nucleotides align to TRBD1. From germline, CDR1 is LGHNT and CDR2 FRNRAP. The J segment lost 6 bases and the V segment lost 1 base, leaving 2 bases of the junction unmatched. This CDR3 contains 13 residues. As DNA, the CDR3 is TGTGCTAGTGGTTTGGGAACAGGGGGCGAGCAGTACTTC. Protein: CASGLGTGGEQYF.

The chain employs TRBV6-2 or TRBV6-3 and TRBJ2-5, with a weak D call TRBD1 (5 bases). V gave up 6 bases and J gave up 4 bases, with 18 bases separating them. Looked up from germline, CDR1 is MNHEY and CDR2 is SVGEGT. This CDR3 is built from 15 residues. The chain's CDR3 is CASSRNSGFRETQYF. CDR3 nucleotide sequence: TGTGCCAGCAGCCGCAATTCAGGGTTCCGAGAGACCCAGTACTTC.

This rearrangement joins TRBV7-2 to TRBJ2-3; 9 nucleotides match TRBD2. Germline trimming cut 5 bases from V and 5 bases from J; bases unmatched to any gene: 5. The CDR3 spans 14 residues. The germline V gene encodes CDR1 SGHTA and CDR2 FQGNSA. The DNA of the CDR3 is TGTGCCAGCAGCGGCGGGGGGGCTGAAGATACGCAGTATTTT. Translating gives CASSGGGAEDTQYF.

The genes are TRBV27 and TRBJ2-3; tentative D call: TRBD2 (6 bases). Per the germline V gene, CDR1 is MNHEY and CDR2 is SMNVEV (reference sequence). The CDR3 sequence is 17 residues long. Trimming took off 3 bases at V and 2 bases at J, with 18 bases between the two ends. The CDR3 coding sequence is TGTGCCAGCAGTTTCCCTCGACCGGGACTCAACACAGATACGCAGTATTTT. This encodes CASSFPRPGLNTDTQYF.

The rearrangement links TRBV19 to TRBJ2-3, with TRBD1 identical over 10 bases. Germline lookup yields CDR1 LNHDA and CDR2 SQIVND (reference sequence). The trim removed 6 bases at V and 4 bases at J, leaving 7 bases unmatched. The CDR3 has 15 amino acids. CDR3 bases: TGTGCCAGTAGGATACAAGACAGGGGGCCAGATACGCAGTATTTT. Translating gives CASRIQDRGPDTQYF.

This sequence joins TRBV30 and TRBJ1-1, with D perhaps TRBD1 (5 bases). CDR1 is GTSNPN, CDR2 SVGIG, per germline (reference sequence). V shed 0 bases and J shed 6 bases, with 17 bases lying between them. This CDR3 spans 15 amino acids. The CDR3 nucleotides read TGTGCCTGGAGTGTATTCAACGGGCCGGGGGCTGAAGCTTTCTTT. This codes for CAWSVFNGPGAEAFF.

The chain has TRBV3-1 (or the pseudogene TRBV3-2) and TRBJ2-1; the match to TRBD1 covers 7 bases. Germline CDR1 reads LGHDT; CDR2 reads YNNKEL (reference sequence). Trimming cost V 2 bases and J 10 bases; bases outside gene matches: 5. This CDR3 comprises 13 residues. CDR3: CASSQRQGWEQFF. CDR3 nucleotide sequence: TGTGCCAGCAGCCAAAGACAGGGATGGGAGCAGTTCTTC.

This clone has more than one count but fewer than ten. V gene TRBV14 combines with J gene TRBJ2-1; D may be TRBD1 (5 bases). CDR1 and CDR2 (germline): SGHDN, FVKESK. CDR3 size: 16 residues. V shed 1 base and J shed 5 bases, with 15 bases lying between them. CDR3 in amino acids: CASSQVLAGLDNEQFF. CDR3 in DNA: TGTGCCAGCAGCCAAGTACTGGCAGGGCTTGACAATGAGCAGTTCTTC.

This sequence joins TRBV4-2 and TRBJ2-2, with D unclear. V was pared by 4 bases and J by 5 bases, with 8 bases between. The CDR3 length is 13 residues. CDR1 is LGHNA, CDR2 YNFKEQ, per germline. In nucleotides, the CDR3 is TGTGCCAGCAGCCTAACACCAACCGGGGAGCTGTTTTTT. Amino acids: CASSLTPTGELFF.

This clone was seen once. The CDR3 DNA reads TGTGCCAGCAGTGAGGGCCAGACGTACACTGAAGCTTTCTTT. This encodes CASSEGQTYTEAFF. The V gene is TRBV2, the J gene TRBJ1-1, with D unresolved. This CDR3 comprises 14 residues. Germline V gene lookup returns CDR1 SNHLY and CDR2 FYNNEI. The V end lost 3 bases, the J end lost 3 bases, and 11 bases lay between the germline ends.

The genes are TRBV25-1 and TRBJ2-2; D possibly corresponds to TRBD1 (5 bases). CDR3 length equals 16 residues. Trimming stripped 8 bases from V and 5 bases from J, with 21 bases between. Germline V gene sequence: CDR1 MGHDK, CDR2 SYGVNS. The CDR3 sequence: CASRRQGAGMTGELFF. For the CDR3, the DNA is TGTGCCAGCCGCCGCCAGGGCGCAGGGATGACCGGGGAGCTGTTTTTT.

This chain joins TRBV6-2 or TRBV6-3 and TRBJ2-2; 9 positions match TRBD1. Germline V gene data show CDR1 as MNHEY and CDR2 as SVGEGT. Trimming took 6 bases from V and 6 from J; bases not matched to a gene: 8. The CDR3 is 15 amino acids. The CDR3 DNA reads as TGTGCCAGCAGCTCTCGGGACAGGGTGTCCGGGGAGCTGTTTTTT. Protein: CASSSRDRVSGELFF.

This clone was recorded a few times. The genes are TRBV4-3 and TRBJ2-2; tentatively, D is TRBD2 (6 bases). The CDR3 is made up of 16 amino acids. Germline CDR1 is LGHNA and CDR2 is YSLEER. V was shortened by 4 bases and J by 2 bases, with 14 bases between the two germline ends. Here the CDR3 reads CASSPSGGRNTGELFF. The DNA of the CDR3 is TGCGCCAGCAGCCCCAGCGGAGGGAGAAACACCGGGGAGCTGTTTTTT.

The chain couples TRBV19 to TRBJ2-7; tentative D call: TRBD2 (5 bases). The CDR3 totals 16 residues. Trimming took off 1 base at V and 0 bases at J, with 13 bases between the two ends. Germline V gene lookup returns CDR1 LNHDA and CDR2 SQIVND (reference sequence). The DNA of the CDR3 is TGTGCCAGTAGTATAGCAGCGGCAGGCCTCTCCTACGAGCAGTACTTC. Its protein is CASSIAAAGLSYEQYF.

This clone was recorded a few times. The J gene is TRBJ1-6, the V gene TRBV5-1, with 10 bases lining up with TRBD1. Trimming removed 1 base from V and 6 bases from J; junction bases left unmatched: 4. Germline-derived CDR1 and CDR2 are SGHRS and YFSETQ. The CDR3 extends over 16 amino acids. In nucleotides, the CDR3 is TGCGCCAGCAGCTTGATATGGGACAGGGGTAATTCACCCCTCCACTTT. Amino acid sequence: CASSLIWDRGNSPLHF.

The chain is built from TRBV27 and TRBJ2-7, with a tentative D call TRBD1 (6 bases). The CDR3 length is 12 residues. Between the trimmed V and J ends, which lost 10 bases and 0 bases, there was a span of 10 bases. Looked up from germline, CDR1 is MNHEY and CDR2 is SMNVEV (reference sequence). The CDR3 spells CATRGNSYEQYF. The DNA for the CDR3 is TGTGCCACAAGGGGGAACTCCTACGAGCAGTACTTC.

This chain joins TRBV6-5 and TRBJ2-5; 7 nucleotides agree with TRBD1. V was pared by 8 bases and J by 4 bases, with 13 bases of the junction left unmatched. This CDR3 region has 15 residues. Germline assignment: CDR1 MNHEY and CDR2 SVGAGI. This chain's CDR3 is CASLRGDSGGETQYF. The CDR3 nucleotides read TGTGCCAGCTTGAGAGGGGATTCAGGGGGAGAGACCCAGTACTTC.